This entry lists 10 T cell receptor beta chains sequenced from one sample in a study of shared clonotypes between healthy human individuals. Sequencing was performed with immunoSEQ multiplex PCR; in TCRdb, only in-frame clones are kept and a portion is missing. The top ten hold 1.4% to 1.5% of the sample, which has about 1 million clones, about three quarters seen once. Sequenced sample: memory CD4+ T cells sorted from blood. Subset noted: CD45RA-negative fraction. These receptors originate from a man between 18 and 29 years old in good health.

CDR3 nucleotides: TGTGCCAGCAGCCCGTCGGGGACAGGGTTCTCCTACGAGCAGTACTTC. This sequence encodes CASSPSGTGFSYEQYF. This chain connects TRBV28 to TRBJ2-7; 9 nucleotides match TRBD1. The germline gives CDR1 MDHEN, CDR2 SYDVKM. This CDR3 has 16 amino acids. V gave up 6 bases and J gave up 0 bases; unmatched junction bases: 9.

The CDR3 nucleotides are TGTGCCACCGCTTCCTGGCGGCTAGGGGAGACCCAGTACTTC. Protein sequence: CATASWRLGETQYF. The rearrangement uses TRBV13 and TRBJ2-5; D is unclear. The CDR3 sequence is 14 residues long. The germline V gene has CDR1 PRHDT and CDR2 FYEKMQ (reference sequence). Trimming removed 10 bases at V and 5 bases at J, with 20 bases between. Together with reference TRBV13 and TRBJ2-5, the CDR3 gives the full variable domain: AAGVIQSPRHLIKEKRETATLKCYPIPRHDTVYWYQQGPGQDPQFLISFYEKMQSDKGSIPDRFSAQQFSDYHSELNMSSLELGDSALYFCATASWRLGETQYFGPGTRLLVL.

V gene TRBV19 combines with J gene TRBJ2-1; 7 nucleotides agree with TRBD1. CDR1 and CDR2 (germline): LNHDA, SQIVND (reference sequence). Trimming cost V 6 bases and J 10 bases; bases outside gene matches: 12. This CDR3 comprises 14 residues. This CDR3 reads CASRRTGADIEQFF. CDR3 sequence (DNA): TGTGCCAGTAGGAGGACAGGCGCCGACATCGAGCAGTTCTTC. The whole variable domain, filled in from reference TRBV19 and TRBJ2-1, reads DGGITQSPKYLFRKEGQNVTLSCEQNLNHDAMYWYRQDPGQGLRLIYYSQIVNDFQKGDIAEGYSVSREKKESFPLTVTSAQKNPTAFYLCASRRTGADIEQFFGPGTRLTVL.

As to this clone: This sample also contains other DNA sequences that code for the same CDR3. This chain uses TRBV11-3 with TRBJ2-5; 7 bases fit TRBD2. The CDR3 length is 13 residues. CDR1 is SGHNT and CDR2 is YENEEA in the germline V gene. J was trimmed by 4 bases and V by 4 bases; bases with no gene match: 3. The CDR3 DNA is TGTGCCAGCAGCTCCCGCGGGGGAGAGACCCAGTACTTC. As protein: CASSSRGGETQYF.

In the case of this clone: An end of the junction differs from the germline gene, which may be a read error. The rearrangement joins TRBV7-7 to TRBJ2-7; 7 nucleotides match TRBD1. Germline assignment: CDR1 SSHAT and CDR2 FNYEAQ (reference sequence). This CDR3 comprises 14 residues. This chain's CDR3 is CASSLTTGLGEQYF. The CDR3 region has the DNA TGTGCTAGCAGCCTGACGACAGGGCTAGGGGAGCAGTACTTC.

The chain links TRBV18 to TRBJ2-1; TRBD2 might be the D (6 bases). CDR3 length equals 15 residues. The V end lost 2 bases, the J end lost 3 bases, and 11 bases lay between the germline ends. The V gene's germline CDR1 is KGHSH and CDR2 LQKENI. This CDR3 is CASSPSQGLYNEQFF. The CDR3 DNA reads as TGTGCCAGCTCACCATCCCAGGGACTCTACAATGAGCAGTTCTTC.

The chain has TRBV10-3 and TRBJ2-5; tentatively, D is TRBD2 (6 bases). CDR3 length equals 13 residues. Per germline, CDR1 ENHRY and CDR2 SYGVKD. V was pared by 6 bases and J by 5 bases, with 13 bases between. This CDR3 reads CAISWRAGETQYF. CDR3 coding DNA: TGTGCCATCAGCTGGAGGGCCGGGGAGACCCAGTACTTC.

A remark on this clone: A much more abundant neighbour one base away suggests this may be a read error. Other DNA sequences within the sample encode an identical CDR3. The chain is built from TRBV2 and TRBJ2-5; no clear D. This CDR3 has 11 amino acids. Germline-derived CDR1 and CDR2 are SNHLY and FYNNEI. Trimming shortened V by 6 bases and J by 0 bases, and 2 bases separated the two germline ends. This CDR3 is CASRYQETQYF. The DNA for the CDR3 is TGTGCCAGCAGGTACCAAGAGACCCAGTACTTC.

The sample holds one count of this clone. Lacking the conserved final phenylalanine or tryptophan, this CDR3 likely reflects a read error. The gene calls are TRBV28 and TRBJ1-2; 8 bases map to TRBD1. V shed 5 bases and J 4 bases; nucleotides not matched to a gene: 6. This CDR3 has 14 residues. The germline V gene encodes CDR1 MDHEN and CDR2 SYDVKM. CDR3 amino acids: CASSPQGAGYGYTL. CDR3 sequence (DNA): TGTGCCAGCAGTCCTCAGGGGGCCGGCTATGGCTACACCCTC.

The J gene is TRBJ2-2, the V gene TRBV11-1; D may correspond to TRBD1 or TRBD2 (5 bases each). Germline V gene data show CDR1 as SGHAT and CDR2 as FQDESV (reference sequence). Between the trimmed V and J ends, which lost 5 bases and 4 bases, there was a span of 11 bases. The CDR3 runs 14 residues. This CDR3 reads CASSPRDPTGELFF. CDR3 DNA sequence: TGTGCCAGCAGCCCAAGGGACCCCACCGGGGAGCTGTTTTTT.